This is a list of T cell receptor beta chains from one sample in a study of early T cells in non-severe SARS-CoV-2 infection. TCRdb used MiXCR to reprocess the 5' RACE reads, holding one entry per CDR3 protein. The table shows around 44,000 distinct CDR3 sequences, with around 10% occurring only once. Sequenced material: whole blood. These receptors were obtained from an adult who was a healthcare worker with PCR-confirmed SARS-CoV-2 infection or an uninfected control (not recorded which). The CDR3 runs from the conserved cysteine through the conserved F or W. The order of the fields is clone size, V gene, D gene, J gene, CDR3 protein, CDR3 DNA. The D gene is left open where the match is weak. Rows may omit the clone size; those that give it use once, few, many or a size class.

clone size: many; V gene: TRBV2; D gene: TRBD1; J gene: TRBJ2-2; CDR3 protein: CASSPEAGGNTGELFF; CDR3 DNA: TGTGCCAGCAGCCCGGAGGCAGGGGGAAACACCGGGGAGCTGTTTTTT
clone size: many; V gene: TRBV19; D gene: NA; J gene: TRBJ2-1; CDR3 protein: CASSIGTQSYNEQFF; CDR3 DNA: TGTGCCAGTAGTATAGGGACGCAGTCCTACAATGAGCAGTTCTTC
clone size: large; V gene: TRBV7-9; D gene: TRBD1; J gene: TRBJ2-1; CDR3 protein: CASSSGTGIYNEQFF; CDR3 DNA: TGTGCCAGCAGCTCTGGGACAGGTATCTACAATGAGCAGTTCTTC
clone size: many; V gene: TRBV3-1; D gene: NA; J gene: TRBJ2-5; CDR3 protein: CASRVRVGETQYF; CDR3 DNA: TGTGCCAGCAGGGTCAGGGTAGGAGAGACCCAGTACTTC
clone size: few; V gene: TRBV7-2; D gene: NA; J gene: TRBJ2-1; CDR3 protein: CASSLAGAVSNEQFF; CDR3 DNA: TGTGCCAGCAGCTTAGCGGGAGCGGTTTCCAATGAGCAGTTCTTC
clone size: many; V gene: TRBV5-1; D gene: TRBD1; J gene: TRBJ1-2; CDR3 protein: CASSLSGTANYGYTF; CDR3 DNA: TGCGCCAGCAGCTTGTCAGGGACAGCTAACTATGGCTACACCTTC
clone size: many; V gene: TRBV6-1; D gene: TRBD1; J gene: TRBJ1-2; CDR3 protein: CASSARTGVDGYTF; CDR3 DNA: TGTGCCAGCAGTGCCCGGACAGGGGTTGATGGCTACACCTTC
clone size: few; V gene: TRBV29-1; D gene: NA; J gene: TRBJ2-7; CDR3 protein: CSARATNEQYF; CDR3 DNA: TGCAGCGCACGGGCCACCAACGAGCAGTACTTC
clone size: few; V gene: TRBV20-1; D gene: NA; J gene: TRBJ2-1; CDR3 protein: CSASFSGASSYNEQFF; CDR3 DNA: TGCAGTGCTAGTTTCAGCGGAGCGAGCTCCTACAATGAGCAGTTCTTC
clone size: NA; V gene: TRBV9; D gene: TRBD2; J gene: TRBJ2-7; CDR3 protein: CASSVGSGGVSEQYF; CDR3 DNA: TGTGCCAGCAGCGTGGGTAGCGGGGGAGTTTCCGAGCAGTACTTC